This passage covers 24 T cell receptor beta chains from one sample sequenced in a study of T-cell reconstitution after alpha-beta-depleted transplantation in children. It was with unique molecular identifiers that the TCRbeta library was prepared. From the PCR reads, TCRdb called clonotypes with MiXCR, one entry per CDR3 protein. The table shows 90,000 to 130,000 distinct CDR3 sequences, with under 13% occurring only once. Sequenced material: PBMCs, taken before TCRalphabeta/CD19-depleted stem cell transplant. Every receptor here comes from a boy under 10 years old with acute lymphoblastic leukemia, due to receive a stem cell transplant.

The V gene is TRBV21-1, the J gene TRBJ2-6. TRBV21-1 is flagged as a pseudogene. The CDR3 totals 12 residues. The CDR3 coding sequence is TGTGCCAGCAGCAAAGCAGGAAAAGTCCTGACTTTC. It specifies CASSKAGKVLTF.

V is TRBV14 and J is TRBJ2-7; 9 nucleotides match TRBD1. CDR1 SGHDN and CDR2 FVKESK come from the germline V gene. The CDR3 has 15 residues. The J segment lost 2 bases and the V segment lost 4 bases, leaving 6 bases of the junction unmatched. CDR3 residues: CASSLLGQGTYEQYF. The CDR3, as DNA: TGTGCCAGCAGCCTGTTGGGACAGGGTACCTACGAGCAGTACTTC.

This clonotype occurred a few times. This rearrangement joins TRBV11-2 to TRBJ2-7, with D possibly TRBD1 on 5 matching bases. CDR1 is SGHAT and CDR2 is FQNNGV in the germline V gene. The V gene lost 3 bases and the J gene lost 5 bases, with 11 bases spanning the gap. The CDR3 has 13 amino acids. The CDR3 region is CASSFKGNHEQYF. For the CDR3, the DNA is TGTGCCAGCAGCTTTAAGGGGAACCACGAGCAGTACTTC.

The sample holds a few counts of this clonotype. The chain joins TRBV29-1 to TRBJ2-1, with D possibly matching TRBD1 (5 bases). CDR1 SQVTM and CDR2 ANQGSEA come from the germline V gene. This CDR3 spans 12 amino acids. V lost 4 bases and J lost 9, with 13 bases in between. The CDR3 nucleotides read TGCAGCGTTGCGGGCTGGGGCGGTGAGCAGTTCTTC. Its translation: CSVAGWGGEQFF.

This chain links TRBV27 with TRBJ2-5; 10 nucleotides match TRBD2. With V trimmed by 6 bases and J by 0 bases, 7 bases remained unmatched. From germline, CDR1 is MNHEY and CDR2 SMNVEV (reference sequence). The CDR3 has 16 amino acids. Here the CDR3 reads CASSPTSGTYQETQYF. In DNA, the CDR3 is TGTGCCAGCAGCCCCACTAGCGGGACGTACCAAGAGACCCAGTACTTC.

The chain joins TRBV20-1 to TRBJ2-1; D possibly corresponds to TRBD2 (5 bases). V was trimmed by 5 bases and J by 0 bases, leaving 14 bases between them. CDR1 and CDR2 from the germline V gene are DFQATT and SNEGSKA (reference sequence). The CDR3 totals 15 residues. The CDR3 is CSAVGLRDSYNEQFF. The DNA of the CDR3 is TGCAGTGCTGTTGGACTCCGGGACTCCTACAATGAGCAGTTCTTC.

CDR3 nucleotide sequence: TGCGCCAGCAGCCCCGCGGGACACCGCTCCTACAATGAGCAGTTCTTC. This gives the protein CASSPAGHRSYNEQFF. V is TRBV5-1 and J is TRBJ2-1, with D perhaps given as TRBD1 or TRBD2 (6 bases each). This CDR3 contains 16 residues. V was trimmed by 4 bases and J by 0 bases, leaving 14 bases between them. Germline V gene lookup returns CDR1 SGHRS and CDR2 YFSETQ.

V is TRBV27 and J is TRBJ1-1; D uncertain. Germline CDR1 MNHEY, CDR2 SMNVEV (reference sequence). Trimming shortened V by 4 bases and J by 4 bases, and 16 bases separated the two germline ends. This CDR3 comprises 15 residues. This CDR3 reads CASSSPGRKSTEAFF. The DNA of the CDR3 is TGTGCCAGCAGTTCCCCTGGCCGCAAGAGCACTGAAGCTTTCTTT.

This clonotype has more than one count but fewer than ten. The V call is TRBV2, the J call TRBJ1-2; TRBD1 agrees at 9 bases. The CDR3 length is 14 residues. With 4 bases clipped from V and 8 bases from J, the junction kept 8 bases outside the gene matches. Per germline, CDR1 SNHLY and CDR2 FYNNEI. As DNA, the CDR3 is TGTGCCAGCAGTGGGCCCGGACAGGGGTCAGGCTACACCTTC. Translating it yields CASSGPGQGSGYTF.

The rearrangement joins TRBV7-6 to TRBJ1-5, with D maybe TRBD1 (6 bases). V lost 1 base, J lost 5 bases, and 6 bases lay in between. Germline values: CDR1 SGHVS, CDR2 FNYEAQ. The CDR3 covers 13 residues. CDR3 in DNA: TGTGCCAGCAGCTTAGGACAGGATCAGCCCCAGCATTTT. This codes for CASSLGQDQPQHF.

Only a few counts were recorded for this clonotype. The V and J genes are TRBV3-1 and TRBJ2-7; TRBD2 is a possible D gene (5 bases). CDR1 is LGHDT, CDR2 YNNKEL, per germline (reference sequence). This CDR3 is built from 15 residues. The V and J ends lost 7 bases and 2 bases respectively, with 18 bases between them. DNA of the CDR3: TGTGCCAGCACCCTGGACTCCGAAACTACCTACGAGCAGTACTTC. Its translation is CASTLDSETTYEQYF.

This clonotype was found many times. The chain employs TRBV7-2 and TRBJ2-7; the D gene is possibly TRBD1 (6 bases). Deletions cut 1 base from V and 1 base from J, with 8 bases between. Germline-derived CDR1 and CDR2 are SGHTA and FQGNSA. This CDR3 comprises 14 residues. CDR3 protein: CASSLDTGSYEQYF. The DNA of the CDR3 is TGTGCCAGCAGCTTAGATACAGGGTCCTACGAGCAGTACTTC.

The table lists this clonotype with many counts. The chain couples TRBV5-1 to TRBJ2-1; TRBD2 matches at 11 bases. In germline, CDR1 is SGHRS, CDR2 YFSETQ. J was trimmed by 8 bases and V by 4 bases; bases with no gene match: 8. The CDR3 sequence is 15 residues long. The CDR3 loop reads CASSHGLAGNYEQFF. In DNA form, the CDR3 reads TGCGCCAGCAGCCATGGACTAGCGGGTAACTATGAGCAGTTCTTC.

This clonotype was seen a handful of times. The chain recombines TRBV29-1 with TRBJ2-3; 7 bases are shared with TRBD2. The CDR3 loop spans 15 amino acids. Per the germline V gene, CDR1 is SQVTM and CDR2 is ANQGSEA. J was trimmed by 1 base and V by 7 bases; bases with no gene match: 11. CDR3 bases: TGCAGCGCCTCTCCGACTAGCAGCGGCACAGATACGCAGTATTTT. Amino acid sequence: CSASPTSSGTDTQYF.

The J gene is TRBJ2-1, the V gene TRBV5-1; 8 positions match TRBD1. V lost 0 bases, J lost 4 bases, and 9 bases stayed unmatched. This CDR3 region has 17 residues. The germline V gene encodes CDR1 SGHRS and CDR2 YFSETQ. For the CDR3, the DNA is TGCGCCAGCAGCTTGGGGCAGGGGGCTTTGGGTTACAATGAGCAGTTCTTC. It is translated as CASSLGQGALGYNEQFF.

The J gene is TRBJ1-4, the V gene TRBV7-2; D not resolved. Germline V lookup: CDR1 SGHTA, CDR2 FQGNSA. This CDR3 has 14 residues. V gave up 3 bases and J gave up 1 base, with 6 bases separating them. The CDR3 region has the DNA TGTGCCAGCAGCTTGAGCCGAACTAATGAAAAACTGTTTTTT. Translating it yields CASSLSRTNEKLFF. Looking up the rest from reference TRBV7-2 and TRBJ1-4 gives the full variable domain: GAGVSQSPSNKVTEKGKDVELRCDPISGHTALYWYRQSLGQGLEFLIYFQGNSAPDKSGLPSDRFSAERTGGSVSTLTIQRTQQEDSAVYLCASSLSRTNEKLFFGSGTQLSVL.

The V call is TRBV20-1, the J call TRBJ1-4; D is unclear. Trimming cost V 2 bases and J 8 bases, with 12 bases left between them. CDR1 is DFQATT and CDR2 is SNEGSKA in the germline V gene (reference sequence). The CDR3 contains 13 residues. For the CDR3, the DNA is TGCAGTGCTAGATTCGCCGTTGAGGAAAAACTGTTTTTT. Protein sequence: CSARFAVEEKLFF.

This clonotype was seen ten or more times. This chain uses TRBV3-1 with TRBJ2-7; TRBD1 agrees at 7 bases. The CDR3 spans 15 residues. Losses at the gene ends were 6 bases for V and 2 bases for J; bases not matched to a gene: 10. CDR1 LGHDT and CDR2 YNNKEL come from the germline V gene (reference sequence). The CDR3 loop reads CASRPEAGGAYEQYF. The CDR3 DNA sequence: TGTGCCAGCAGGCCTGAAGCAGGGGGAGCCTACGAGCAGTACTTC.

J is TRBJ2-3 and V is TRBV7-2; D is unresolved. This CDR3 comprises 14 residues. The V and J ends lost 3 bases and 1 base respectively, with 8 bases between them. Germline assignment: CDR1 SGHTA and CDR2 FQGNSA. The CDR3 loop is CASSFLSGTDTQYF. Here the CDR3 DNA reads TGTGCCAGCAGCTTTTTGAGCGGCACAGATACGCAGTATTTT.

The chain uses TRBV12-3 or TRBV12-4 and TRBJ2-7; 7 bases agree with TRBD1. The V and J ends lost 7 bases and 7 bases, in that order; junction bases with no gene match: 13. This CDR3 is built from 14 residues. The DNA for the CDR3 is TGTGCCAGCATCTCCATAGACAGGGATGGGGAGCAGTACTTC. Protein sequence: CASISIDRDGEQYF.

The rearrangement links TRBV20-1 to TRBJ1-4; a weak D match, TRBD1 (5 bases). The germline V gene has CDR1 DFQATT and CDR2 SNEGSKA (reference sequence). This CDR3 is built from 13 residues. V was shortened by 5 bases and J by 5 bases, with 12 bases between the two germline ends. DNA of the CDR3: TGCAGTGCTGGGGACGGCCTGAATGAAAAACTGTTTTTT. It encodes CSAGDGLNEKLFF.

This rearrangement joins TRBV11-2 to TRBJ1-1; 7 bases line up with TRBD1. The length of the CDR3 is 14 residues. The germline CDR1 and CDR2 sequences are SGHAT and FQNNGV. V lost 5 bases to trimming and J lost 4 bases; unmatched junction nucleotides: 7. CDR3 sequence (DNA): TGTGCCAGCAGCCCCGAAGCAGGGGGCACTGAAGCTTTCTTT. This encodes CASSPEAGGTEAFF.

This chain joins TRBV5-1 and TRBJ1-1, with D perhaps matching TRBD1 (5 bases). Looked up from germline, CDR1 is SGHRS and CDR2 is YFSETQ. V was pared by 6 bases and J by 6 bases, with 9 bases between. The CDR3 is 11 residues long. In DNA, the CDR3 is TGCGCCAGCATGGGGGGGTCTGAAGCTTTCTTT. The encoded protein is CASMGGSEAFF.

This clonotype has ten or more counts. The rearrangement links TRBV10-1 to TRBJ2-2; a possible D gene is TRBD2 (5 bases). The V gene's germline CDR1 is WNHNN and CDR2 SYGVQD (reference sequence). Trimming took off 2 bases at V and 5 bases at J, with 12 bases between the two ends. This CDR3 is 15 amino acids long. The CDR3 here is CASSEEGSPTGELFF. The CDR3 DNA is TGCGCCAGCAGTGAGGAGGGCTCCCCAACCGGGGAGCTGTTTTTT.